Many counts were recorded for the clone carrying this TCR beta chain. This CDR3 region has 16 residues. J gave up 2 bases and V 7 bases, and 8 bases lay outside the gene matches. This entry comes from a study of T cells after yellow fever vaccination. TCRdb reanalysed the 5' RACE reads using MiXCR and keeps one entry per CDR3 protein. The table has 14,000 or so distinct CDR3 sequences, under 7.5% seen once. The material was PBMCs, either bulk or a sorted T-cell subset (CD4+, CD8+, memory, or dextramer-sorted; not recorded which), obtained on the day of the yellow fever booster vaccination. The sequence was collected from a man younger than 35 who received the YFV17D yellow fever vaccine. This chain connects TRBV12-3 or TRBV12-4 to TRBJ1-3, with 10 positions matching TRBD1. CDR3: CASKDRGVFTGNTIYF. Here the CDR3 DNA reads TGTGCCAGCAAGGACAGGGGGGTTTTCACTGGAAACACCATATATTTT.